One sample yielded the 30 T cell receptor beta chains listed below, sequenced in a study. In TCRdb, the 5' RACE reads were re-called with MiXCR into one record per CDR3 protein. The sample lists about 1,500 distinct CDR3 sequences; approximately 8% were seen once. The sample was central memory T cells from blood PBMCs. Subset of the sample: central memory CD4+ T cells. The receptors derive from a female donor with HIV.

The V call is TRBV7-2, the J call TRBJ1-5; maybe TRBD1 (6 bases). The V end was cut by 2 bases, the J end by 0 bases, with 14 bases between. The CDR3 extends over 17 amino acids. The V gene's germline CDR1 is SGHTA and CDR2 FQGNSA. This chain's CDR3 is CASSLKSTGSSNQPQHF. The CDR3 DNA sequence: TGTGCCAGCAGCTTAAAAAGTACAGGGAGTAGCAATCAGCCCCAGCATTTT.

This clonotype has a handful of counts. The chain joins TRBV12-5 to TRBJ1-1, with D possibly matching TRBD1 (5 bases). CDR3 length: 13 residues. V shed 7 bases and J shed 1 base, with 10 bases lying between them. The germline V gene encodes CDR1 LGHNT and CDR2 FRNRAP. The CDR3 loop is CASAQRGNTEAFF. Here the CDR3 DNA reads TGTGCTAGTGCCCAAAGGGGGAACACTGAAGCTTTCTTT.

This clonotype was picked up a small number of times. This sequence joins TRBV7-6 and TRBJ2-1, with TRBD2 identical over 9 bases. The CDR3 is 15 residues long. Germline loops: CDR1 SGHVS, CDR2 FNYEAQ. The V and J ends lost 1 base and 6 bases, in that order; junction bases with no gene match: 4. In DNA, the CDR3 is TGTGCCAGCAGCTTAGGACTAGCGGAGCTCAATGAGCAGTTCTTC. It yields the protein CASSLGLAELNEQFF.

This clonotype was seen only a few times. The chain recombines TRBV15 with TRBJ1-5; D is unclear. The CDR3 spans 13 residues. Germline lookup yields CDR1 LNHNV and CDR2 YYDKDF (reference sequence). V was cut by 0 bases and J by 3 bases, with 3 bases left in between. CDR3: CATSREANQPQHF. The CDR3 region has the DNA TGTGCCACCAGCAGAGAGGCCAATCAGCCCCAGCATTTT.

The sample holds a few counts of this clonotype. The chain is built from TRBV11-2 and TRBJ2-1; D is uncertain. The V and J ends lost 6 bases and 9 bases respectively, with 12 bases between them. The germline V gene has CDR1 SGHAT and CDR2 FQNNGV. This CDR3 has 12 amino acids. This CDR3 reads CASSILVGEQFF. CDR3 in DNA: TGTGCCAGCAGTATCTTAGTGGGTGAGCAGTTCTTC.

This clonotype was observed a few times. The chain uses TRBV11-3 and TRBJ2-4; D is undetermined. This CDR3 has 13 residues. V was cut by 4 bases and J by 6 bases, with 10 bases left in between. The V gene's germline CDR1 is SGHNT and CDR2 YENEEA. CDR3 nucleotides: TGTGCCAGCAGCTCCCGCCCCCTAAACATTCAGTACTTC. Protein: CASSSRPLNIQYF.

By share of the sample, this clonotype is medium-sized (0.01 to 0.1%). This sequence joins TRBV6-6 and TRBJ1-1; D is unresolved. V lost 2 bases and J lost 7, with 8 bases in between. The CDR3 spans 12 residues. The germline V gene encodes CDR1 MNHNY and CDR2 SVGAGI (reference sequence). The CDR3, as DNA: TGTGCCAGCAGTTACCGGACTGGTGAAGCTTTCTTT. This encodes CASSYRTGEAFF.

In its sample, this clonotype is large. The genes are TRBV7-9 and TRBJ2-5; the D gene is possibly TRBD1 (6 bases). CDR3 length equals 13 residues. The ends were cut back, 1 base at V and 5 bases at J, with 8 bases in the middle. The V gene's germline CDR1 is SEHNR and CDR2 FQNEAQ (reference sequence). In nucleotides, the CDR3 is TGTGCCAGCAGCTTAGACAGGGCTGAGACCCAGTACTTC. Encoded protein: CASSLDRAETQYF.

This clonotype has just a few counts. V and J are TRBV6-1 and TRBJ1-2; D is ambiguous. The V gene lost 6 bases and the J gene lost 4 bases, with 6 bases spanning the gap. Per germline, CDR1 MNHNS and CDR2 SASEGT. There are 11 residues in the CDR3. This CDR3 reads CASSPSYGYTF. The CDR3, as DNA: TGTGCCAGCAGCCCATCCTATGGCTACACCTTC.

This clonotype is medium-sized in the sample. J is TRBJ1-2 and V is TRBV4-3; D unclear. The germline CDR1 and CDR2 sequences are LGHNA and YSLEER. Trimming removed 1 base at V and 5 bases at J, with 14 bases between. CDR3 length: 15 amino acids. The CDR3 region is CASSQVVRNNYGYTF. CDR3 in DNA: TGCGCCAGCAGCCAAGTCGTACGGAACAATTATGGCTACACCTTC.

The chain carries TRBV19 and TRBJ1-2; no definite D call. The CDR3 spans 13 residues. V was trimmed by 6 bases and J by 1 base, leaving 9 bases between them. Germline CDR1 and CDR2: LNHDA and SQIVND (reference sequence). As DNA, the CDR3 is TGTGCCAGTAGCCCGAGGAATAACTATGGCTACACCTTC. It yields the protein CASSPRNNYGYTF.

By sample fraction, this clonotype is medium-sized (0.01 to 0.1%). The chain recombines TRBV15 with TRBJ1-5; D unclear. The CDR3 covers 14 residues. V was trimmed by 1 base and J by 4 bases, leaving 8 bases between them. The germline V gene encodes CDR1 LNHNV and CDR2 YYDKDF (reference sequence). This chain's CDR3 is CATSRGLLNQPQHF. CDR3 sequence (DNA): TGTGCCACCAGCAGAGGACTGTTAAATCAGCCCCAGCATTTT.

By share, this clonotype counts as large (0.1 to 1%). This rearrangement joins TRBV5-1 to TRBJ2-3; TRBD2 matches at 13 bases. The CDR3 is 17 amino acids. V shed 3 bases and J 8 bases; nucleotides not matched to a gene: 12. Germline loops: CDR1 SGHRS, CDR2 YFSETQ. The CDR3 sequence is CASSYSPGTSGEGTQYF. CDR3 coding DNA: TGCGCCAGCAGCTACTCCCCCGGGACTAGCGGGGAAGGTACGCAGTATTTT. Full variable domain (remainder filled in from reference TRBV5-1 and TRBJ2-3): KAGVTQTPRYLIKTRGQQVTLSCSPISGHRSVSWYQQTPGQGLQFLFEYFSETQRNKGNFPGRFSGRQFSNSRSEMNVSTLELGDSALYLCASSYSPGTSGEGTQYFGPGTRLTVL.

This clonotype is deemed medium-sized. The chain carries TRBV15 and TRBJ2-3; TRBD2 agrees at 11 bases. CDR1 and CDR2 from the germline V gene are LNHNV and YYDKDF (reference sequence). J lost 2 bases, V lost 8 bases, and 6 bases had no gene match. The CDR3 spans 15 residues. CDR3 residues: CATRIAGGLTDTQYF. DNA of the CDR3: TGTGCCACCCGAATAGCGGGGGGGCTCACAGATACGCAGTATTTT.

The chain recombines TRBV11-2 with TRBJ2-1, with D unresolved. Deletions cut 7 bases from V and 0 bases from J, with 13 bases between. Germline V gene sequence: CDR1 SGHAT, CDR2 FQNNGV. The CDR3 has 15 amino acids. The CDR3 DNA reads as TGTGCCAGCACTCTACCCCGGAGCTCCTACAATGAGCAGTTCTTC. Translated: CASTLPRSSYNEQFF.

The chain links TRBV7-2 to TRBJ1-6, with a weak D call TRBD1 (5 bases). The germline V gene has CDR1 SGHTA and CDR2 FQGNSA. The CDR3 spans 15 residues. Deletions cut 5 bases from V and 9 bases from J, with 17 bases between. CDR3 in amino acids: CASSAGRGGGSPLHF. DNA of the CDR3: TGTGCCAGCAGCGCCGGGAGGGGTGGCGGTTCACCCCTCCACTTT. Filled out from reference TRBV7-2 and TRBJ1-6, the complete variable domain reads GAGVSQSPSNKVTEKGKDVELRCDPISGHTALYWYRQSLGQGLEFLIYFQGNSAPDKSGLPSDRFSAERTGGSVSTLTIQRTQQEDSAVYLCASSAGRGGGSPLHFGNGTRLTVT.

This clonotype was observed a few times. The V call is TRBV12-3 or TRBV12-4, the J call TRBJ2-7, with D perhaps matching TRBD1 (5 bases). This CDR3 region has 13 residues. Trimming removed 5 bases from V and 0 bases from J, with 8 bases in between. The CDR3 here is CASSRQSSYEQYV. The DNA of the CDR3 is TGTGCCAGCAGTAGACAGAGCTCCTACGAGCAGTACGTC.

This chain joins TRBV2 and TRBJ1-1; D remains unclear. Germline-derived CDR1 and CDR2 are SNHLY and FYNNEI. Trimming took off 5 bases at V and 0 bases at J, with 7 bases between the two ends. This CDR3 spans 13 amino acids. CDR3 region: CASSRDLNTEAFF. The CDR3, as DNA: TGTGCCAGCAGTAGAGACCTGAACACTGAAGCTTTCTTT.

The chain employs TRBV20-1 and TRBJ1-1; perhaps TRBD1 as D (6 bases). Germline V gene data show CDR1 as DFQATT and CDR2 as SNEGSKA (reference sequence). The CDR3 contains 12 residues. The V gene lost 1 base and the J gene lost 8 bases, with 11 bases spanning the gap. CDR3 in DNA: TGCAGTGCTAGAGGACAGGTCCCCGAAGCTTTCTTT. It translates to CSARGQVPEAFF.

The chain uses TRBV29-1 and TRBJ1-1, with 8 bases fitting TRBD1. The CDR3 totals 14 residues. Germline V gene lookup returns CDR1 SQVTM and CDR2 ANQGSEA. J gave up 10 bases and V 6 bases, and 16 bases lay outside the gene matches. The CDR3 is CSVMPGTGVVVAFF. The CDR3 coding sequence is TGCAGCGTGATGCCCGGGACAGGCGTAGTAGTAGCTTTCTTT.

This clonotype was seen a few times. This sequence joins TRBV10-3 and TRBJ2-3; D possibly corresponds to TRBD1 (6 bases). V gave up 3 bases and J gave up 1 base, with 17 bases separating them. The CDR3 has 17 residues. CDR1 and CDR2 (germline): ENHRY, SYGVKD. CDR3 region: CAISDPQGTTGTDTQYF. The CDR3 coding sequence is TGTGCCATCAGTGATCCACAGGGCACCACTGGCACAGATACGCAGTATTTT.

This clonotype occurred a few times. The genes are TRBV4-2 and TRBJ2-3; 10 bases line up with TRBD2. Germline V CDR1 and CDR2: LGHNA, YNFKEQ. The CDR3 consists of 17 residues. The V segment lost 4 bases and the J segment 2 bases; nucleotides outside the gene matches: 9. CDR3 nucleotide sequence: TGTGCCAGCAGCCCGTACCGGACTAGCGGAAACACAGATACGCAGTATTTT. Its protein is CASSPYRTSGNTDTQYF.

In its sample, this clonotype is medium-sized. The DNA of the CDR3 is TGTGCCTGGAGTGTAATGGCAGGCAACTATGGCTACACCTTC. Its translation is CAWSVMAGNYGYTF. The rearrangement joins TRBV30 to TRBJ1-2, with D unclear. The CDR3 contains 14 residues. Germline V gives CDR1 GTSNPN, CDR2 SVGIG (reference sequence). Trimming removed 0 bases at V and 2 bases at J, with 10 bases between.

This clonotype occurred a few times. The V and J genes are TRBV11-3 and TRBJ2-7; maybe TRBD2 (5 bases). Germline lookup yields CDR1 SGHNT and CDR2 YENEEA. The CDR3 runs to 10 residues. V gave up 11 bases and J gave up 6 bases, with 11 bases separating them. This CDR3 is CASREREQYF. The CDR3 region has the DNA TGTGCCTCAAGGGAGCGCGAGCAGTACTTC.

By frequency in the sample, this clonotype is hyperexpanded (1% or more). The chain employs TRBV30 and TRBJ1-3; D perhaps matches TRBD1 (5 bases). This CDR3 comprises 15 residues. CDR1 and CDR2 (germline): GTSNPN, SVGIG (reference sequence). Trimming removed 0 bases at V and 1 base at J, with 10 bases between. CDR3 protein: CAWSVLGGSGNTIYF. In DNA form, the CDR3 reads TGTGCCTGGAGTGTACTGGGGGGTTCTGGAAACACCATATATTTT.

This clonotype came up a few times. This chain joins TRBV12-3 or TRBV12-4 and TRBJ1-2, with D perhaps TRBD1 (5 bases). Trimming cost V 4 bases and J 8 bases, with 17 bases left between them. This CDR3 has 14 amino acids. CDR3 nucleotides: TGTGCCAGCAGTTCAGGGACTAAGGGGAGGGGCTACACCTTC. The encoded protein is CASSSGTKGRGYTF.

The CDR3 region is CATSRVTGENSPLHF. As DNA, the CDR3 is TGTGCCACCAGCAGAGTGACAGGGGAGAATTCACCCCTCCACTTT. This chain connects TRBV15 to TRBJ1-6; 8 bases align to TRBD1. With V trimmed by 1 base and J by 7 bases, 3 bases remained unmatched. The CDR3 runs to 15 residues. Germline assignment: CDR1 LNHNV and CDR2 YYDKDF (reference sequence). The whole variable domain, filled in from reference TRBV15 and TRBJ1-6, reads DAMVIQNPRYQVTQFGKPVTLSCSQTLNHNVMYWYQQKSSQAPKLLFHYYDKDFNNEADTPDNFQSRRPNTSFCFLDIRSPGLGDTAMYLCATSRVTGENSPLHFGNGTRLTVT.

By its share, this clonotype is medium-sized (0.01 to 0.1%). The V gene is TRBV14, the J gene TRBJ1-1; TRBD1 might be the D (5 bases). Per the germline V gene, CDR1 is SGHDN and CDR2 is FVKESK. Trimming stripped 3 bases from V and 3 bases from J, with 20 bases between. CDR3 length: 17 amino acids. The CDR3 DNA sequence: TGTGCCAGCAGCCATTCCACAGGCGCAGGGTCATACACTGAAGCTTTCTTT. Its translation is CASSHSTGAGSYTEAFF.

This clonotype has only a few counts. This rearrangement joins TRBV5-6 to TRBJ2-2; D is uncertain. Trimming stripped 4 bases from V and 3 bases from J, with 7 bases between. This CDR3 is built from 13 residues. Germline V CDR1 and CDR2: SGHDT, YYEEEE. For the CDR3, the DNA is TGTGCCAGCAGCCCACCGTACACCGGGGAGCTGTTTTTT. This sequence encodes CASSPPYTGELFF.

There are a few counts of this clonotype. The J gene is TRBJ2-3, the V gene TRBV6-2 or TRBV6-3; 7 nucleotides match TRBD2. The CDR3 spans 13 residues. V was clipped by 8 bases and J by 0 bases; unmatched bases: 2. From germline, CDR1 is MNHEY and CDR2 SVGEGT. DNA for the CDR3: TGTGCCAGCCGGCGGGGGAGCACAGATACGCAGTATTTT. It translates to CASRRGSTDTQYF.